The following is a TCR beta chain sequence with its context. Per the original data handling: Nucleated cell counts were estimated from reference gene primer amplification. The table came from immunoSEQ multiplex PCR; TCRdb's copy has only in-frame clones and leaves some out. The DNA was the basis for D and trimming; V, J and clone size are from that table. The data show roughly 100,000 clones, about 90% seen once. The data stem from a study of blood T cell repertoires in COVID-19. At the level of the study: Material from acute and convalescent COVID-19 was sourced from the United States, Italy and Spain. Nucleic acid was either cDNA or gDNA, and it came from T cells, B-cell-depleted T cells, or PBMCs.

Specimen: peripheral blood. This TCR came from a man in his fifties with acute or convalescent COVID-19.

The CDR3 reads CATSDSGQGAYEQYF. The DNA for the CDR3 is TGTGCCACCAGTGACTCGGGACAGGGAGCCTACGAGCAGTACTTC. The V gene is TRBV24-1, the J gene TRBJ2-7; 9 bases map to TRBD1. Germline V gene sequence: CDR1 KGHDR, CDR2 SFDVKD. The CDR3 is 15 amino acids. With V trimmed by 4 bases and J by 2 bases, 5 bases remained unmatched.